These T cell receptor beta chains were read from a single sample in a study of Ad26.COV2.S vaccination and SARS-CoV-2 variants. Assay: immunoSEQ multiplex PCR; the TCRdb copy retains only in-frame clones and omits some. The top ten clones hold roughly 1.5% of a sample with roughly 680,000 clones, around 92% of them seen once. This material consisted of peripheral blood, taken in a trial of Ad26.COV2.S vaccine versus placebo. The receptors originated from a person aged 18 to 59 who received the Ad26.COV2.S COVID-19 vaccine or a placebo. Each CDR3 is given with its conserved first and last residue. A D gene is named only where the DNA matches it firmly.

D gene	J gene	V gene	CDR3 DNA	CDR3 protein
TRBD2	TRBJ2-3	TRBV7-9	TGTGCCAGCAGCTTAGGTAGGACTAGCGGGGATACGCAGTATTTT	CASSLGRTSGDTQYF
NA	TRBJ1-6	TRBV12-2	TGTGCAAGTCGCTTAGGGACAGCCCCAAGCTCCTATAATTCACCCCTCCACTTT	CASRLGTAPSSYNSPLHF
NA	TRBJ1-2	TRBV5-6	TGTGCCAGCAGCTTGCAGGGAGGGGGCTACACCTTC	CASSLQGGGYTF
NA	TRBJ2-7	TRBV18	TGTGCCAGCTCGCTTGAGGGACGGTCCTACGAGCAGTACTTC	CASSLEGRSYEQYF
TRBD2	TRBJ2-2	TRBV6-2/TRBV6-3	TGTGCCAGCAGTTACCCAGGACTAGCGGGAGTTAACACCGGGGAGCTGTTTTTT	CASSYPGLAGVNTGELFF
NA	TRBJ2-7	TRBV30	TGTGCCTGGAGTGTCCCCCAAGGGGGGCTCTACGAGCAGTACTTC	CAWSVPQGGLYEQYF
NA	TRBJ2-5	TRBV12-3/TRBV12-4	TGTGCCAGCAGTAGCCAAGAGACCCAGTACTTC	CASSSQETQYF
TRBD1	TRBJ2-7	TRBV10-3	TGTGCCATCAGCCCCGGGACAGGGGGCGACGAGCAGTACTTC	CAISPGTGGDEQYF
TRBD1	TRBJ1-4	TRBV5-1	TGCGCCAGCAGCTCGGAGGGGGCGGATGAAAAACTGTTTTTT	CASSSEGADEKLFF
NA	TRBJ2-1	TRBV7-3	TGTGCCAGCAGCTCCACTAGTAATGAGCAGTTCTTC	CASSSTSNEQFF
TRBD2	TRBJ2-7	TRBV7-2	TGTGCCAGCAGCTTATTCGGACTAGCTGAGGTCGAGCAGTACTTC	CASSLFGLAEVEQYF
TRBD1	TRBJ2-3	TRBV2	TGTGCCAGCAGCAAAGGACAGGCTATCACAGATACGCAGTATTTT	CASSKGQAITDTQYF
TRBD2	TRBJ2-3	TRBV5-1	TGCGCCAGCAGGCCGGGACTAGCGGGGATCCGCACAGATACGCAGTATTTT	CASRPGLAGIRTDTQYF
TRBD1	TRBJ1-3	TRBV7-2	TGTGCCAGCAGCTCACCGGGACAGAGAAACACCATATATTTT	CASSSPGQRNTIYF
NA	TRBJ1-4	TRBV5-1	TGCGCCAGCAGCTCAACAGAGGCGAGTCGAGAAAAACTGTTTTTT	CASSSTEASREKLFF
NA	TRBJ2-5	TRBV18	TGTGCCAGCTCGGGGACCGAAGGGGAGACCCAGTACTTC	CASSGTEGETQYF